These T cell receptor beta chains were read from a single sample in a study of early T cells in non-severe SARS-CoV-2 infection. TCRdb called the 5' RACE reads again in MiXCR, with one record for every CDR3 protein. Here the sample spans just over 95,000 distinct CDR3 sequences, 9.5% to 12% being singletons. What was sequenced was whole blood. The receptors derive from an adult who was a healthcare worker with PCR-confirmed SARS-CoV-2 infection or an uninfected control (not recorded which). Each CDR3 is given with its conserved first and last residue. Fields, in order: J gene, D gene, clone size, V gene, CDR3 DNA, CDR3 protein. A D gene is named only where the DNA matches it firmly. Rows give clone size only sometimes, using once, few, many, or a class for an expanded clone.

>TRBJ1-1|-|-|TRBV7-9
TGTGCCAGCAGCTTAGGGGTGGGCGATTGGGCTGAAGCTTTCTTT
CASSLGVGDWAEAFF
>TRBJ2-7|-|few|TRBV7-2
TGTGCCAGCAGCTTAGGAACGGGATTCAGCTCCTACGAGCAGTACTTC
CASSLGTGFSSYEQYF
>TRBJ2-2|-|-|TRBV9
TGTGCCAGCAGCGAAGGTTGGGCCCCCGGGGAGCTGTTTTTT
CASSEGWAPGELFF
>TRBJ1-5|-|many|TRBV3-1
TGTGCCAGCAGCCAAGGGCTCGTGCCTGCTCAGCCCCAGCATTTT
CASSQGLVPAQPQHF
>TRBJ2-1|-|few|TRBV28
TGTGCCAGCAGTCGTGGAGGGAGGACCGGTGAGCAGTTCTTC
CASSRGGRTGEQFF
>TRBJ1-1|-|many|TRBV6-2/TRBV6-3
TGTGCCAGCACCCTTATCCGGGGTGGCACTGAAGCTTTCTTT
CASTLIRGGTEAFF
>TRBJ2-1|TRBD1|-|TRBV7-3
TGTGCCAGCAGCCCCAGGGGGCACAATGAGCAGTTCTTC
CASSPRGHNEQFF
>TRBJ2-3|-|few|TRBV2
TGTGCCAGCAGACGGCCCGCCGGAGATACGCAGTATTTT
CASRRPAGDTQYF
>TRBJ1-1|-|few|TRBV5-5
TGTGCCAGCAGCCCACTCATAGACAGGAACACTGAAGCTTTCTTT
CASSPLIDRNTEAFF
>TRBJ2-7|-|few|TRBV4-1
TGCGCCAGCAGCCAAGATTACAGGAGCTCCTACGAGCAGTACTTC
CASSQDYRSSYEQYF
>TRBJ2-4|TRBD1|few|TRBV14
TGTGCCAGCAGCCGTTCCGGGACAGGGGCGGCAGCCAAAAACATTCAGTACTTC
CASSRSGTGAAAKNIQYF
>TRBJ1-5|-|few|TRBV27
TGTGCCAGCAGTTGGTTGGGGAGCGGTCAGCCCCAGCATTTT
CASSWLGSGQPQHF
>TRBJ2-7|TRBD2|many|TRBV20-1
TGCAGTGCCCAGGTTTGGGGACTAGTCAACTACGAGCAGTACTTC
CSAQVWGLVNYEQYF
>TRBJ2-2|-|many|TRBV12-3/TRBV12-4
TGTGCCAGCAGTTTAGCGCTAGGCGGGGAGCTGTTTTTT
CASSLALGGELFF
>TRBJ1-1|TRBD1|-|TRBV7-9
TGTGCCAGCAGCCGCCCTAGACAGGGGAAGGCTGAAGCTTTCTTT
CASSRPRQGKAEAFF
>TRBJ2-1|-|few|TRBV28
TGTGCCAGCAGTGCCGGGACCCCCCTACGTGAGCAGTTCTTC
CASSAGTPLREQFF
>TRBJ1-4|-|few|TRBV3-1
TGTGCCAGCAGTCGATACACTCAGGGCCAATTGGGTGAAAAACTGTTTTTT
CASSRYTQGQLGEKLFF
>TRBJ2-1|TRBD2|many|TRBV19
TGTGCCAGTAGTTCGCAACTAGCGCGGGTGGCAAACAATGAGCAGTTCTTC
CASSSQLARVANNEQFF
>TRBJ2-1|-|few|TRBV29-1
TGCAGCGTTGGGGCCAGGGGTGCTGAGCAGTTCTTC
CSVGARGAEQFF
>TRBJ2-7|-|few|TRBV5-5
TGTGCCAGCAGCTTGCCTACAACCTCCTACGAGCAGTACTTC
CASSLPTTSYEQYF
>TRBJ2-3|-|many|TRBV30
TGTGCCTGGAGTTGGGTAGCCGGAGATACGCAGTATTTT
CAWSWVAGDTQYF
>TRBJ1-2|-|-|TRBV4-1
TGCGCCAGCAGCCAAGACAGGTACCCTGCCTATGGCTACACCTTC
CASSQDRYPAYGYTF
>TRBJ1-2|TRBD1|few|TRBV5-5
TGTGCCAGCAGCTTGCAGGGGGTTGCCTATGGCTACACCTTC
CASSLQGVAYGYTF
>TRBJ2-1|TRBD2|-|TRBV29-1
TGCAGCGCCTCTGTAGCGGGGGGAGACAATGAGCAGTTCTTC
CSASVAGGDNEQFF
>TRBJ2-7|-|few|TRBV20-1
TGCAGTGCTACCCCCAGCGCCTTCTCCTACGAGCAGTACTTC
CSATPSAFSYEQYF
>TRBJ2-7|-|many|TRBV7-6
TGTGCCAGCAGCCTACAGGGAAATGGGTACGAGCAGTACTTC
CASSLQGNGYEQYF
>TRBJ2-1|-|many|TRBV29-1
TGCAGCGTTGTGGGGGGTGGCGGTGAGTACAATGAGCAGTTCTTC
CSVVGGGGEYNEQFF
>TRBJ1-2|-|few|TRBV12-3/TRBV12-4
TGTGCCAGCAGTTTAGGGCAGAAAGTCTATGGCTACACCTTC
CASSLGQKVYGYTF
>TRBJ1-1|-|few|TRBV18
TGTGCCAGCTCACCGCCAGGGTTTGGCACTGAAGCTTTCTTT
CASSPPGFGTEAFF
>TRBJ1-6|-|many|TRBV3-1
TGTGCCAGCAGCCAAGTCCAGGGCTATAATTCACCCCTCCACTTT
CASSQVQGYNSPLHF
>TRBJ1-1|-|many|TRBV28
TGTGCCAGCAGTCTGATTGGGCAGGACACTGAAGCTTTCTTT
CASSLIGQDTEAFF
>TRBJ1-2|-|-|TRBV9
TGTGCCAGCAGCGTAGACAGTAACTATGGCTACACCTTC
CASSVDSNYGYTF
>TRBJ2-2|-|-|TRBV30
TGTGCCTGGAGTGTGGGTCTGGCCGGGGAGCTGTTTTTT
CAWSVGLAGELFF
>TRBJ2-7|TRBD2|many|TRBV27
TGTGCCAGCAGTGCCACCGGTTTAGCGGGAGGGGTCTACGAGCAGTACTTC
CASSATGLAGGVYEQYF
>TRBJ1-6|-|-|TRBV6-5
TGTGCCAGCAGTTACTCTTTGTCCGGATCTAATTCACCCCTCCACTTT
CASSYSLSGSNSPLHF
>TRBJ2-2|-|-|TRBV5-1
TGCGCCAGCTCACCGGGGGTGCCAGTAGCCGGGGAGCTGTTTTTT
CASSPGVPVAGELFF
>TRBJ2-1|-|many|TRBV29-1
TGCAGCGTTGGCGGAGTCAATGAGCAGTTCTTC
CSVGGVNEQFF
>TRBJ2-7|TRBD1|-|TRBV12-5
TGTGCTAGTTCCGGGACAGGGCAGTACGAGCAGTACTTC
CASSGTGQYEQYF
>TRBJ2-7|TRBD1|few|TRBV29-1
TGCAGCGTCGCCTGGACAGGGATCACCTACGAGCAGTACTTC
CSVAWTGITYEQYF
>TRBJ2-4|TRBD1|few|TRBV28
TGTGCCAGCAGGCTACAGGGGCAGGCCATTCAGTACTTC
CASRLQGQAIQYF
>TRBJ2-5|TRBD1|few|TRBV5-8
TGTGCCAGCAGTCAGGACAGGGGGCCGCAGACCCAGTACTTC
CASSQDRGPQTQYF
>TRBJ2-7|-|-|TRBV11-2
TGTGCCAGCAGCCCCCGACTACACTACGTGGACGAGCAGTACTTC
CASSPRLHYVDEQYF
>TRBJ1-1|-|many|TRBV7-8
TGTGCCAGCAGCTTATTTCAGAACACTGAAGCTTTCTTT
CASSLFQNTEAFF
>TRBJ1-1|-|many|TRBV18
TGTGCCAGCTCACCCGGTATTGGGGACACTGAAGCTTTCTTT
CASSPGIGDTEAFF
>TRBJ1-5|-|-|TRBV18
TGTGCCAGCTCACAGTCGACAGGAAGACGCCAGCCCCAGCATTTT
CASSQSTGRRQPQHF
>TRBJ2-1|-|few|TRBV24-1
TGTGCCACCAGTGAAGGACACTCCACCTACAATGAGCAGTTCTTC
CATSEGHSTYNEQFF
>TRBJ2-3|-|many|TRBV18
TGTGCCAGCTCACCACCCCTAGTTGGGGCAGATACGCAGTATTTT
CASSPPLVGADTQYF
>TRBJ2-3|-|-|TRBV5-1
TGCGCCAGCAGCTTGGCATGGAGGGAAACAGATACGCAGTATTTT
CASSLAWRETDTQYF
>TRBJ1-1|-|many|TRBV29-1
TGCAGCGTTGAAGTGGGACCGAACACTGAAGCTTTCTTT
CSVEVGPNTEAFF
>TRBJ2-7|-|many|TRBV20-1
TGCAGTGCTAGAGGTAGCGGTCCTCTTTCCGCCTACGAGCAGTACTTC
CSARGSGPLSAYEQYF
>TRBJ1-2|-|few|TRBV4-2
TGTGCCAGCCGAGAAGCTAACTATGGCTACACCTTC
CASREANYGYTF
>TRBJ2-1|TRBD1|few|TRBV20-1
TGCAGTCGACAGGGAAATGAGCAGTTCTTC
CSRQGNEQFF
>TRBJ1-1|-|many|TRBV6-5
TGTGCCAGCAGTTTACATACAGGGAACACTGAAGCTTTCTTT
CASSLHTGNTEAFF
>TRBJ1-4|-|-|TRBV5-6
TGTGCCAGCAGCTTAGAGGGGTTAGGTGAAAAACTGTTTTTT
CASSLEGLGEKLFF
>TRBJ2-7|TRBD1|-|TRBV12-3/TRBV12-4
TGTGCCAGCCGCGGGACAGGCACCTACGAGCAGTACTTC
CASRGTGTYEQYF
>TRBJ1-3|TRBD1|many|TRBV10-2
TGCGCCAGCAGTGAGTCGATCAACAGGGGGTTTTCTGGAAACACCATATATTTT
CASSESINRGFSGNTIYF
>TRBJ2-1|TRBD2|-|TRBV20-1
TGCAGTGCTAGTCTAGCGGGGGTTTACAATGAGCAGTTCTTC
CSASLAGVYNEQFF